This passage covers 10 T cell receptor beta chains from one sample sequenced in a study of CD8 T cells in Susac syndrome. A quantity of roughly 0.5 to 1 ug RNA underwent reverse transcription using random hexamers. MiXCR was run by TCRdb on the immunoSEQ multiplex PCR reads, yielding one entry per CDR3 protein. The table includes around 150,000 distinct CDR3 sequences, approximately 95% detected once. The sample taken for sequencing was CD4+ T cells from PBMCs. All receptors come from a human donor with multiple sclerosis.

The chain recombines TRBV30 with TRBJ2-2; weak D call: TRBD2 (7 bases). Germline CDR1 is GTSNPN and CDR2 is SVGIG (reference sequence). The ends were cut back, 4 bases at V and 5 bases at J, with 17 bases in the middle. The CDR3 extends over 15 amino acids. The CDR3 loop is CAWIGKQGGTGELFF. CDR3 in DNA: TGTGCCTGGATAGGTAAACAGGGAGGGACCGGGGAGCTGTTTTTT.

This chain connects TRBV7-2 to TRBJ2-5; TRBD1 matches at 7 bases. CDR3 length: 13 amino acids. Germline CDR1 SGHTA, CDR2 FQGNSA. The junction had 6 bases not matched to a gene; V was cut back by 6 bases and J by 5 bases. CDR3 nucleotides: TGTGCCAGCAGGAATACAGGGGTTGAGACCCAGTACTTC. It encodes CASRNTGVETQYF.

This chain connects TRBV28 to TRBJ2-2; 7 bases match TRBD2. J was trimmed by 1 base and V by 8 bases; bases with no gene match: 7. Germline V gene data show CDR1 as MDHEN and CDR2 as SYDVKM. This CDR3 is 15 amino acids long. CDR3 residues: CASGAGALNTGELFF. The CDR3 bases are TGTGCCAGCGGGGCGGGAGCCCTGAACACCGGGGAGCTGTTTTTT.

This chain joins TRBV6-5 and TRBJ2-7, with D perhaps TRBD2 (6 bases). The CDR3 totals 14 residues. Between the trimmed V and J ends, which lost 1 base and 5 bases, there was a span of 12 bases. CDR1 is MNHEY, CDR2 SVGAGI, per germline. CDR3 residues: CASSYWPSGDEQYF. CDR3 coding DNA: TGTGCCAGCAGTTACTGGCCTTCGGGGGACGAGCAGTACTTC.

The chain combines TRBV29-1 with TRBJ2-5, with D hard to call. The germline V gene has CDR1 SQVTM and CDR2 ANQGSEA. There are 12 residues in the CDR3. The V end was cut by 7 bases, the J end by 4 bases, with 13 bases between. The CDR3 region is CSGVSSTETQYF. Written as DNA, the CDR3 is TGCAGCGGGGTGTCTTCAACAGAGACCCAGTACTTC.

V and J are TRBV28 and TRBJ1-5, with D perhaps matching TRBD1 (5 bases). In germline, CDR1 is MDHEN, CDR2 SYDVKM. The V gene lost 7 bases and the J gene lost 6 bases, with 10 bases spanning the gap. This CDR3 is built from 12 residues. The CDR3 DNA reads as TGTGCCAGCACCCTGAGGGGTCAGCCCCAGCATTTT. This gives the protein CASTLRGQPQHF.

The chain couples TRBV10-1 to TRBJ1-2; D possibly corresponds to TRBD1 (5 bases). CDR3 length equals 12 residues. CDR1 WNHNN and CDR2 SYGVQD come from the germline V gene (reference sequence). V shed 6 bases and J shed 11 bases, with 16 bases lying between them. CDR3 amino acids: CASSQSRVPYTF. The DNA of the CDR3 is TGCGCCAGCAGCCAGTCCAGGGTGCCGTACACCTTC.

The chain carries TRBV28 and TRBJ1-1; a possible D gene is TRBD1 (5 bases). Trimming cost V 2 bases and J 5 bases, with 12 bases left between them. There are 14 residues in the CDR3. Germline assignment: CDR1 MDHEN and CDR2 SYDVKM. DNA of the CDR3: TGTGCCAGCAGTTTAAAGCCGGGGCAGACTGAAGCTTTCTTT. Residues: CASSLKPGQTEAFF.

The chain employs TRBV4-3 and TRBJ1-5; 10 bases are a match to TRBD1. Germline V CDR1 and CDR2: LGHNA, YSLEER. The junction had 6 bases not matched to a gene; V was cut back by 1 base and J by 0 bases. CDR3 size: 18 residues. This CDR3 reads CASSQATDRGNSNQPQHF. For the CDR3, the DNA is TGCGCCAGCAGCCAAGCTACGGACAGGGGGAATAGCAATCAGCCCCAGCATTTT.

The chain has TRBV15 and TRBJ1-4; TRBD1 aligns across 8 bases. V dropped 0 bases and J dropped 8; count of bases not matched to a gene: 5. Germline lookup yields CDR1 LNHNV and CDR2 YYDKDF (reference sequence). The CDR3 sequence is 15 residues long. The CDR3 nucleotides read TGTGCCACCAGCAGAGATCCACAGGGGGGGGAAAAACTGTTTTTT. Residues: CATSRDPQGGEKLFF.